The present T cell receptor beta chain was sequenced within a study of blood T cell repertoires in COVID-19. Background on the study: Material from acute and convalescent COVID-19 was sourced from the United States, Italy and Spain.

In the original analysis: By means of reference gene primer amplification, nucleated cell counts were estimated. Data came from immunoSEQ multiplex PCR; TCRdb stores just in-frame clones and leaves some out. D and trimming come from the DNA, and the V and J calls and clone size come from that table. The data hold 140,000 to 150,000 clones, with just under 80% observed a single time. In germline, CDR1 is SNHLY, CDR2 FYNNEI. The CDR3 spans 14 residues. V was trimmed by 2 bases and J by 0 bases, leaving 7 bases between them. V gene TRBV2 combines with J gene TRBJ1-1; D remains ambiguous. The TCR comes from an older woman with acute or convalescent COVID-19. Input material: peripheral blood. For the CDR3, the DNA is TGTGCCAGCAGTGAATCGGAGATGAACACTGAAGCTTTCTTT. It is translated as CASSESEMNTEAFF.